This T cell receptor beta chain comes out of a study of blood T cell repertoires in COVID-19. Recovered status in Cohort 3 required two negative PCRs, clearance, or symptom resolution. Clones were sequenced by immunoSEQ multiplex PCR, and TCRdb holds only the in-frame ones, with some missing. The sample lists a few hundred thousand clones, 65% to 85% occurring once. The J segment lost 1 base and the V segment lost 1 base, leaving 6 bases of the junction unmatched. The germline V gene encodes CDR1 LGHDT and CDR2 YNNKEL (reference sequence). CDR3 length equals 16 residues. The TCR was taken from a woman in her forties who had recovered from COVID-19. The chain joins TRBV3-1 (or the pseudogene TRBV3-2) to TRBJ1-2; 7 nucleotides align to TRBD1. Sequencing input: PBMCs or T cells enriched from blood (not recorded which). In nucleotides, the CDR3 is TGTGCCAGCAGCCAAGCGCTACAGGGGAGTAACTATGGCTACACCTTC. The encoded protein is CASSQALQGSNYGYTF.